This T cell receptor (beta chain) was captured by sequencing in a study of post-analysis software for immune sequencing data. Study outcomes and limitations: Under the F measure, samples that were prepared in one batch clustered strongly together. Four or five TRBV segments, including TRBV5-6, TRBV5-1 and TRBV20-1, were more frequent in patients than controls.

In germline, CDR1 is LGHNA, CDR2 YNFKEQ. There are 15 residues in the CDR3. V was clipped by 4 bases and J by 7 bases, with 16 bases between them. Presence of unique molecular identifiers characterized the TCR beta cDNA libraries. TCRdb passed the PCR reads through MiXCR, listing each CDR3 protein once. Here the sample spans about 770,000 distinct CDR3 sequences, 35% to 55% being singletons. About this clonotype: Its target is unknown.

V usage is TRBV4-2 and J usage is TRBJ2-2; no clear D. This receptor was obtained from a girl aged 5-17 years with multiple sclerosis. Sequenced: blood. CDR3 residues: CASSPAIPGRGELFF. CDR3 coding DNA: TGTGCCAGCAGCCCCGCGATCCCCGGGCGCGGGGAGCTGTTTTTT.